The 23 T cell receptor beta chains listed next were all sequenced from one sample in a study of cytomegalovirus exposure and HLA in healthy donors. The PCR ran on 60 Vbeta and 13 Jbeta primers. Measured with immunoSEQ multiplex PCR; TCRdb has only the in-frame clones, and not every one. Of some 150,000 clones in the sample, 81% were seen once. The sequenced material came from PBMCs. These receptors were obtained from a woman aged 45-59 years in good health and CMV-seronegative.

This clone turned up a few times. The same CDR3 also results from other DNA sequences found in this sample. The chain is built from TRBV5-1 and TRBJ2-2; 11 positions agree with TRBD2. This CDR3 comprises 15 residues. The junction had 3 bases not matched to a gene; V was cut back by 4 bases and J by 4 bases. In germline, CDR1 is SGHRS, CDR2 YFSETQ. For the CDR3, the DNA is TGCGCCAGCAGCAGCGGGACTAGCGGCACCGGGGAGCTGTTTTTT. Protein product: CASSSGTSGTGELFF.

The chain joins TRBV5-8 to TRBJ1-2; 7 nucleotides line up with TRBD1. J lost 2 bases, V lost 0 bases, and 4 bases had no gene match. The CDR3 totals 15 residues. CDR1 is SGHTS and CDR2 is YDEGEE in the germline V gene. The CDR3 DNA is TGTGCCAGCAGCTTGGCACAGGGGTGGAACTATGGCTACACCTTC. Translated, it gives CASSLAQGWNYGYTF.

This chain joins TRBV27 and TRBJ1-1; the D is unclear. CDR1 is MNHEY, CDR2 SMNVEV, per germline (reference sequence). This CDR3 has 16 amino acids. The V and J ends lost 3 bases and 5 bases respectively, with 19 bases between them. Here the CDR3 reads CASSFYGEHRGTEAFF. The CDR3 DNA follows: TGTGCCAGCAGTTTCTACGGCGAACATAGAGGGACTGAAGCTTTCTTT.

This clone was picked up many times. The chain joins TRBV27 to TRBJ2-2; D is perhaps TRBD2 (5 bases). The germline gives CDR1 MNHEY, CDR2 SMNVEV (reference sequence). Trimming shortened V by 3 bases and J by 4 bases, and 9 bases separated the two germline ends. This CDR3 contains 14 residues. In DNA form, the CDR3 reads TGTGCCAGCAGTTTGGGGAGCTTCACCGGGGAGCTGTTTTTT. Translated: CASSLGSFTGELFF.

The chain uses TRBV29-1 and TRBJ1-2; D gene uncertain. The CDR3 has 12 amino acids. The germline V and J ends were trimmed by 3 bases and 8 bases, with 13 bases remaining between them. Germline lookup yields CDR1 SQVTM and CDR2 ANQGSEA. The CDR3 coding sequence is TGCAGCGTTGAGGGGAGGGTAGGCGGCTACACCTTC. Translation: CSVEGRVGGYTF.

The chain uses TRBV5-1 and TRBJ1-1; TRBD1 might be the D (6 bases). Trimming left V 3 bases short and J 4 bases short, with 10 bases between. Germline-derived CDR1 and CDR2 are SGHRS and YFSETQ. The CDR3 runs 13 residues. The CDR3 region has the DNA TGCGCCAGCAGCTGGACGGACAGCACTGAAGCTTTCTTT. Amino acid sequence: CASSWTDSTEAFF.

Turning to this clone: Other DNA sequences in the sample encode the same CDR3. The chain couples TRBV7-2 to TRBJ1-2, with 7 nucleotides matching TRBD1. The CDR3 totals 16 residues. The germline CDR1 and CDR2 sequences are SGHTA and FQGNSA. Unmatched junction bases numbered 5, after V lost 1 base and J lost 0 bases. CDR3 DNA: TGTGCCAGCAGCTTAGGTGGCCAGGGGGCTAACTATGGCTACACCTTC. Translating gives CASSLGGQGANYGYTF.

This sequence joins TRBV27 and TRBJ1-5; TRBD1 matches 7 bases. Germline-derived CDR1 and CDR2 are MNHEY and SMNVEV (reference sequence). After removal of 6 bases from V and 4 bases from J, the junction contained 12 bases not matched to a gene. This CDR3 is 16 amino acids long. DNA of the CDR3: TGTGCCAGCAGGGAGTCCGGGACAGTAGATAATCAGCCCCAGCATTTT. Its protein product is CASRESGTVDNQPQHF.

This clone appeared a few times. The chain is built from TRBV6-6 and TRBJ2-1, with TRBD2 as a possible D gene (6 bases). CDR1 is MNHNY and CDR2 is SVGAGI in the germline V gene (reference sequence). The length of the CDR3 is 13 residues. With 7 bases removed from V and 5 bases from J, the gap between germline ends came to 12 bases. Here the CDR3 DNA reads TGTGCCAGCACTCGGAGGGCAGACAATGAGCAGTTCTTC. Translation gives CASTRRADNEQFF.

CDR3 residues: CASSEFEAGTGELFF. The DNA of the CDR3 is TGTGCCAGCAGTGAATTCGAGGCGGGCACCGGGGAGCTGTTTTTT. V and J are TRBV2 and TRBJ2-2; TRBD2 is a possible D gene (5 bases). This CDR3 has 15 residues. CDR1 and CDR2 from the germline V gene are SNHLY and FYNNEI. V dropped 2 bases and J dropped 4 bases, with 11 bases sitting between them.

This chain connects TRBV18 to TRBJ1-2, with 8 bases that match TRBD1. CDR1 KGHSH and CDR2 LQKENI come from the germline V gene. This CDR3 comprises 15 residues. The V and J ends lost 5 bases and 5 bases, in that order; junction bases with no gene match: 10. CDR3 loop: CASSSDRGSLYGYTF. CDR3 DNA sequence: TGTGCCAGCTCATCCGACAGGGGCTCCCTTTATGGCTACACCTTC. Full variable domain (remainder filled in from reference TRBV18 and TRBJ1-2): NAGVMQNPRHLVRRRGQEARLRCSPMKGHSHVYWYRQLPEEGLKFMVYLQKENIIDESGMPKERFSAEFPKEGPSILRIQQVVRGDSAAYFCASSSDRGSLYGYTFGSGTRLTVV.

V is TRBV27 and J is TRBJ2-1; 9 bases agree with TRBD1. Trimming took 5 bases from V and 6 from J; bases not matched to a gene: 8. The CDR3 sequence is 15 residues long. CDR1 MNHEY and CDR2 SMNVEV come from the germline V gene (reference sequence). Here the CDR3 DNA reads TGTGCCAGCAGTCTGGGGACAGGGTTCCTCAATGAGCAGTTCTTC. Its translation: CASSLGTGFLNEQFF.

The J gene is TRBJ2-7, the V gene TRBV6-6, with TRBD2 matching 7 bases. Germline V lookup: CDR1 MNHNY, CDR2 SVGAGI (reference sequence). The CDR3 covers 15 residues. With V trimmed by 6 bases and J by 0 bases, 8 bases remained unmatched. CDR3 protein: CASRTGGGSSYEQYF. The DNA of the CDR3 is TGTGCCAGCAGAACCGGAGGCGGGAGCTCCTACGAGCAGTACTTC.

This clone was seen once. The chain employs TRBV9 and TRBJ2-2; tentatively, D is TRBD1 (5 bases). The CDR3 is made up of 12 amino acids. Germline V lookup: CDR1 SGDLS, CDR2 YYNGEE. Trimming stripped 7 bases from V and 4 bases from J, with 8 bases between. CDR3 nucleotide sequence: TGTGCCAGCGGGGCCCGCACCGGGGAGCTGTTTTTT. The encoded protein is CASGARTGELFF.

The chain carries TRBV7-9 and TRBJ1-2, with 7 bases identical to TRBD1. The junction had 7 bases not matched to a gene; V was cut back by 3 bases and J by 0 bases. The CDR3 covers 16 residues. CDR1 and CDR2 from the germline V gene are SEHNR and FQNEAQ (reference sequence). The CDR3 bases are TGTGCCAGCAGCTTGACGGGACAGAGCTCTAACTATGGCTACACCTTC. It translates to CASSLTGQSSNYGYTF.

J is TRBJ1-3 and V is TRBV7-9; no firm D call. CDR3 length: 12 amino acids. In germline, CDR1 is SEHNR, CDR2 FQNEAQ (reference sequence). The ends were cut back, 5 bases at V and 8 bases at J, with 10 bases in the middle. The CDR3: CASSTPGDTIYF. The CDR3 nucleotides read TGTGCCAGCAGCACTCCCGGGGACACCATATATTTT. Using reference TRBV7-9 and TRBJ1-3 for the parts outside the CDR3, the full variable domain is DTGVSQNPRHKITKRGQNVTFRCDPISEHNRLYWYRQTLGQGPEFLTYFQNEAQLEKSRLLSDRFSAERPKGSFSTLEIQRTEQGDSAMYLCASSTPGDTIYFGEGSWLTVV.

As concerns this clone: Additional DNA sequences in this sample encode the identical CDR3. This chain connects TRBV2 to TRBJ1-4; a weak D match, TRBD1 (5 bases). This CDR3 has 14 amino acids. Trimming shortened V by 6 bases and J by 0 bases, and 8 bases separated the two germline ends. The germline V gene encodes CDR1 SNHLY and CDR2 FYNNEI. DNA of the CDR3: TGTGCCAGCAGGGACACCGCAACTAATGAAAAACTGTTTTTT. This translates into CASRDTATNEKLFF.

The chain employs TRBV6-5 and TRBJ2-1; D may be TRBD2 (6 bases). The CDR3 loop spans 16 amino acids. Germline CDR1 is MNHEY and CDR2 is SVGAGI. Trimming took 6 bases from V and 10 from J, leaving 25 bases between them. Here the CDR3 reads CASSYSGSLSLREQFF. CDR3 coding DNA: TGTGCCAGCAGCTACAGCGGGTCTCTATCACTAAGGGAGCAGTTCTTC.

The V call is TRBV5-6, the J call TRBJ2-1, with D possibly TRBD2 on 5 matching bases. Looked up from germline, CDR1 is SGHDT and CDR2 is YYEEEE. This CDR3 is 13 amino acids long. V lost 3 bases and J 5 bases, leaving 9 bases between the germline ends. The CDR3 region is CASSSGLNNEQFF. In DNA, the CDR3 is TGTGCCAGCAGCTCCGGACTTAACAATGAGCAGTTCTTC.

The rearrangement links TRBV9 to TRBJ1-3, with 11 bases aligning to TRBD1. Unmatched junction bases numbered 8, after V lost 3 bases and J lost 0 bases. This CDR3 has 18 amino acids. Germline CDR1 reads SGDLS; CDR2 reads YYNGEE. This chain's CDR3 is CASSANIGTGGSGNTIYF. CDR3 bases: TGTGCCAGCAGCGCCAATATCGGGACAGGGGGCTCTGGAAACACCATATATTTT.

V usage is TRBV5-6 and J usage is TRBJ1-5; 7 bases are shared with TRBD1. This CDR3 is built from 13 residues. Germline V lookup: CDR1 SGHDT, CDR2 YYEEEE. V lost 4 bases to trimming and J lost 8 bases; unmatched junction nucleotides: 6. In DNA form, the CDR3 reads TGTGCCAGCAGCCAGAACAGGGGTAAGCCCCAGCATTTT. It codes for CASSQNRGKPQHF.

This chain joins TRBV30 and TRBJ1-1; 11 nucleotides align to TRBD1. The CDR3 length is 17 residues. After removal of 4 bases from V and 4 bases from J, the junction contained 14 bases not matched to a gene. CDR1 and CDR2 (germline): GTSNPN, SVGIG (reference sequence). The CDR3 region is CAWTRVGQGAYSTEAFF. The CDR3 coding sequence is TGTGCCTGGACTCGAGTTGGACAGGGGGCTTATAGCACTGAAGCTTTCTTT.

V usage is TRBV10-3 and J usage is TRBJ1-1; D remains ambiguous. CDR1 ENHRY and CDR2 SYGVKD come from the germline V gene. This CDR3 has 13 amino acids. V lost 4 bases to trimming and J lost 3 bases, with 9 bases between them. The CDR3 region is CAISGQLYTEAFF. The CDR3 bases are TGTGCCATCAGTGGTCAACTATACACTGAAGCTTTCTTT.